Shown below are 15 T cell receptor beta chains from a single sample sequenced in a study of response to subunit inactivated influenza vaccine. MiXCR, applied by TCRdb to the RT-PCR reads, yields one record per CDR3 protein. Of approximately 500,000 distinct CDR3 sequences in the sample, 20% to 25% were seen once. These sequences were also reported in another study, on T cells expressing NK-cell markers. As reported in that work: Making the TCR beta cDNA relied on 5'RACE template switching with UMIs.

The sample in question was CD4+ T cells sorted from PBMCs, obtained roughly 12 days after vaccination. The receptors shown here come from a man aged 45-65 years who received an inactivated influenza vaccine.

This clonotype appeared many times. The chain couples TRBV6-2 or TRBV6-3 to TRBJ2-7; TRBD1 or TRBD2 may be the D gene (6 bases each). V lost 7 bases, J lost 2 bases, and 12 bases lay in between. The germline V gene encodes CDR1 MNHEY and CDR2 SVGEGT. The CDR3 extends over 13 amino acids. CDR3 sequence: CASTTGAAYEQYF. CDR3 in DNA: TGTGCCAGCACGACGGGGGCGGCCTACGAGCAGTACTTC.

In its sample, this clonotype was seen many times. V and J are TRBV29-1 and TRBJ1-5; the D is unclear. The V end lost 2 bases, the J end lost 2 bases, and 16 bases lay between the germline ends. The CDR3 spans 16 residues. The V gene's germline CDR1 is SQVTM and CDR2 ANQGSEA. The DNA for the CDR3 is TGCAGCGTTGAACGACCACTACCGAGGGGCAATCAGCCCCAGCATTTT. It translates to CSVERPLPRGNQPQHF.

The J gene is TRBJ2-1, the V gene TRBV7-9, with D tentatively TRBD2 (6 bases). Trimming pared 5 bases from V and 16 bases from J, leaving 21 bases between. Germline V gene lookup returns CDR1 SEHNR and CDR2 FQNEAQ (reference sequence). The CDR3 is 13 residues long. The CDR3 sequence is CASSDNRDSWRFF. CDR3 bases: TGTGCCAGCAGCGATAACCGGGACTCCTGGAGATTCTTC.

This clonotype was detected a few times. This chain links TRBV7-8 with TRBJ1-1; possibly TRBD1 for D (5 bases). Germline lookup yields CDR1 SGHVS and CDR2 FQNEAQ. The CDR3 consists of 13 residues. Deletions cut 2 bases from V and 5 bases from J, with 9 bases between. CDR3 region: CASSLSGFTEAFF. In DNA form, the CDR3 reads TGTGCCAGCAGCTTATCAGGGTTTACTGAAGCTTTCTTT.

A note on this clonotype: A read error may produce the germline difference seen at one junction end. The gene calls are TRBV11-2 and TRBJ2-3; 9 positions match TRBD1. The length of the CDR3 is 11 residues. Germline assignment: CDR1 SGHAT and CDR2 FQNNGV. The CDR3 DNA reads as TGTGCCAGCAGCTTAGATGGGGACAGGGAATTT. Translation gives CASSLDGDREF.

The rearrangement links TRBV6-1 to TRBJ2-3; D is unresolved. Germline assignment: CDR1 MNHNS and CDR2 SASEGT. V was shortened by 3 bases and J by 3 bases, with 10 bases between the two germline ends. The CDR3 consists of 14 residues. As DNA, the CDR3 is TGTGCCAGCAGTGACCTACAGACAACAGATACGCAGTATTTT. Protein product: CASSDLQTTDTQYF.

This clonotype was seen a few times. The genes are TRBV10-3 and TRBJ2-1, with TRBD2 identical over 8 bases. Germline V lookup: CDR1 ENHRY, CDR2 SYGVKD. V lost 0 bases to trimming and J lost 6 bases; unmatched junction nucleotides: 13. The CDR3 runs 18 residues. CDR3 sequence: CAISESLAGTRLVNEQFF. The CDR3 nucleotides are TGTGCCATCAGTGAGTCTTTAGCCGGGACTAGATTAGTCAATGAGCAGTTCTTC.

Ten or more counts support this clonotype. J is TRBJ2-2 and V is TRBV5-6, with 13 bases that match TRBD2. The J segment lost 1 base and the V segment lost 5 bases, leaving 5 bases of the junction unmatched. This CDR3 has 17 amino acids. Germline values: CDR1 SGHDT, CDR2 YYEEEE. The CDR3 region is CASRRLAGGRNTGELFF. DNA for the CDR3: TGTGCCAGCAGACGACTAGCGGGAGGTCGGAACACCGGGGAGCTGTTTTTT.

The chain employs TRBV12-3 or TRBV12-4 and TRBJ2-5; D is tentatively TRBD1 or TRBD2 (5 bases each). V lost 8 bases, J lost 5 bases, and 12 bases lay in between. This CDR3 contains 12 residues. This CDR3 is CASGDQWETQYF. The CDR3 DNA reads as TGTGCCAGCGGGGACCAATGGGAGACCCAGTACTTC.

The gene calls are TRBV12-3 or TRBV12-4 and TRBJ2-7; D possibly corresponds to TRBD1 (5 bases). The germline V and J ends were trimmed by 2 bases and 6 bases, with 11 bases remaining between them. The CDR3 spans 13 residues. The CDR3 spells CASSLFYGAEQYF. The CDR3, as DNA: TGTGCCAGCAGTTTATTTTATGGGGCCGAGCAGTACTTC.

The chain joins TRBV12-3 or TRBV12-4 to TRBJ2-4, with 8 bases identical to TRBD1. This CDR3 is 15 amino acids long. V was pared by 1 base and J by 3 bases, with 2 bases of the junction left unmatched. Here the CDR3 reads CASSLGGTGKNIQYF. The CDR3 coding sequence is TGTGCCAGCAGTTTAGGCGGGACAGGCAAAAACATTCAGTACTTC.

The chain combines TRBV4-1 with TRBJ2-3; 7 nucleotides match TRBD2. The CDR3 loop spans 14 amino acids. V gave up 3 bases and J gave up 5 bases; unmatched junction bases: 5. CDR1 MGHRA and CDR2 YSYEKL come from the germline V gene. DNA for the CDR3: TGCGCCAGCAGCCAGGCGACTAGCCGAGATACGCAGTATTTT. As protein: CASSQATSRDTQYF.

This clonotype was seen many times. The chain couples TRBV7-9 to TRBJ2-3, with 9 bases that match TRBD1. Per the germline V gene, CDR1 is SEHNR and CDR2 is FQNEAQ (reference sequence). This CDR3 has 15 residues. After removal of 5 bases from V and 1 base from J, the junction contained 4 bases not matched to a gene. CDR3 loop: CASSPWTGGTDTQYF. The CDR3 DNA is TGTGCCAGCAGCCCCTGGACAGGGGGCACAGATACGCAGTATTTT.

This clonotype was found a few times. The V call is TRBV4-1, the J call TRBJ2-7; 10 bases agree with TRBD1. The V gene's germline CDR1 is MGHRA and CDR2 YSYEKL. Trimming at V came to 1 base and at J to 4 bases, leaving 4 bases not matched to a gene. There are 15 residues in the CDR3. The CDR3 is CASSQVRGQGYEQYF. CDR3 nucleotides: TGCGCCAGCAGCCAAGTACGGGGACAGGGGTACGAGCAGTACTTC.

This clonotype has only a few counts. The chain has TRBV10-3 and TRBJ2-1; 9 bases map to TRBD1. The CDR3 loop spans 15 amino acids. Trimming at V came to 0 bases and at J to 5 bases, leaving 2 bases not matched to a gene. Germline CDR1 and CDR2: ENHRY and SYGVKD. The CDR3 sequence: CAISESGQGNNEQFF. The CDR3 DNA follows: TGTGCCATCAGTGAGTCGGGACAGGGCAACAATGAGCAGTTCTTC.